These 18 T cell receptor beta chains came from one sample sequenced in a study of beta chain features in type 1 diabetes. Sequenced material consisted of expressed TCRB transcripts (all of the isolated RNA was reverse transcribed). Produced via immunoSEQ multiplex PCR; TCRdb's table is partial and in-frame only. The repertoire consists of hundreds of thousands of clones, with roughly a sixth occurring once and the leading ten covering around 0.095%. Specimen: naive CD4+ T cells from blood. The receptor source for this set is a man younger than 35 in good health.

The sample holds a few counts of this clone. Additional DNA sequences in this sample encode the identical CDR3. The chain uses TRBV5-1 and TRBJ1-2; D is perhaps TRBD1 (5 bases). V lost 0 bases, J lost 4 bases, and 7 bases lay in between. Germline V gene sequence: CDR1 SGHRS, CDR2 YFSETQ. This CDR3 spans 13 amino acids. CDR3 residues: CASSLGQSYGYTF. Written as DNA, the CDR3 is TGCGCCAGCAGCTTGGGACAGAGCTATGGCTACACCTTC.

This clone turned up a few times. This chain joins TRBV19 and TRBJ2-1, with D maybe TRBD2 (6 bases). Germline V gene data show CDR1 as LNHDA and CDR2 as SQIVND (reference sequence). The CDR3 is made up of 14 amino acids. V shed 4 bases and J shed 9 bases, with 16 bases lying between them. The CDR3 DNA is TGTGCCAGTAGTACCCAGACTAGTACGCGTGAGCAGTTCTTC. Translated: CASSTQTSTREQFF.

This chain connects TRBV9 to TRBJ2-2; D unclear. The CDR3 is 15 amino acids. The V end lost 0 bases, the J end lost 4 bases, and 10 bases lay between the germline ends. Germline values: CDR1 SGDLS, CDR2 YYNGEE. This CDR3 reads CASSVDIRTTGELFF. DNA of the CDR3: TGTGCCAGCAGCGTAGATATCAGGACCACCGGGGAGCTGTTTTTT. The entire variable domain, with the rest obtained from reference TRBV9 and TRBJ2-2, is as follows: DSGVTQTPKHLITATGQRVTLRCSPRSGDLSVYWYQQSLDQGLQFLIQYYNGEERAKGNILERFSAQQFPDLHSELNLSSLELGDSALYFCASSVDIRTTGELFFGEGSRLTVL.

In its sample, this clone was seen a few times. The CDR3 DNA reads as TGTGCCAGCAGTTACGGCCCAAGTTCAGGCTACACCTTC. The encoded protein is CASSYGPSSGYTF. V usage is TRBV6-6 and J usage is TRBJ1-2; D not certain. CDR1 and CDR2 (germline): MNHNY, SVGAGI (reference sequence). V was shortened by 2 bases and J by 8 bases, with 12 bases between the two germline ends. CDR3 length equals 13 residues.

This clone came up a few times. V is TRBV4-1 and J is TRBJ2-7; D is unresolved. V dropped 2 bases and J dropped 6 bases, with 11 bases sitting between them. Per the germline V gene, CDR1 is MGHRA and CDR2 is YSYEKL. This CDR3 has 13 residues. In nucleotides, the CDR3 is TGCGCCAGCAGCCAACGCTTCGGTGCCGAGCAGTACTTC. This translates into CASSQRFGAEQYF.

V and J are TRBV11-2 and TRBJ1-2; tentative D call: TRBD1 (5 bases). Trimming shortened V by 6 bases and J by 2 bases, and 7 bases separated the two germline ends. The CDR3 is 12 residues long. The V gene's germline CDR1 is SGHAT and CDR2 FQNNGV. CDR3 amino acids: CASSRGNYGYTF. In nucleotides, the CDR3 is TGTGCCAGCAGTCGGGGGAACTATGGCTACACCTTC.

Notes on this clone: A read error may produce the germline difference seen at one junction end. This same CDR3 is encoded by further DNA sequences in the sample. The V and J genes are TRBV7-9 and TRBJ2-4; 7 bases align to TRBD2. Germline V gene data show CDR1 as SEHNR and CDR2 as FQNEAQ (reference sequence). The CDR3 runs 13 residues. CDR3: CASSLAVQNIQYF. DNA for the CDR3: TGTGCCAGCAGCCTAGCGGTTCAAAACATTCAGTACTTC.

This chain uses TRBV5-1 with TRBJ2-1; D not certain. CDR1 is SGHRS and CDR2 is YFSETQ in the germline V gene. This CDR3 comprises 13 residues. V shed 1 base and J shed 4 bases, with 6 bases lying between them. The CDR3 region has the DNA TGCGCCAGCAGCTTGACAGAGTACAATGAGCAGTTCTTC. Amino acid sequence: CASSLTEYNEQFF.

Only a few counts were recorded for this clone. This chain joins TRBV16 and TRBJ1-5; TRBD1 might be the D (5 bases). The CDR3 runs 16 residues. V was pared by 7 bases and J by 3 bases, with 19 bases between. The germline CDR1 and CDR2 sequences are KGHSY and FQNENV. The CDR3 DNA reads as TGTGCCAGCAAACAACGGGAACGGGGGTACAATCAGCCCCAGCATTTT. It encodes CASKQRERGYNQPQHF.

Points on this clone: Germline and junction disagree at one end, which may indicate a read error. The gene calls are TRBV5-1 and TRBJ2-5, with 7 bases lining up with TRBD2. The CDR3 sequence is 14 residues long. Germline lookup yields CDR1 SGHRS and CDR2 YFSETQ. CDR3 sequence reads: CASSHGTTQESQYF. DNA of the CDR3: TGCGCCAGCAGCCACGGGACTACCCAAGAGTCCCAGTACTTC.

The chain carries TRBV18 and TRBJ2-7; 7 bases map to TRBD1. V gave up 3 bases and J gave up 4 bases; unmatched junction bases: 9. The germline V gene has CDR1 KGHSH and CDR2 LQKENI. This CDR3 is 15 amino acids long. CDR3 sequence: CASSPGQFNGYEQYF. The CDR3 nucleotides read TGTGCCAGCTCACCGGGACAGTTTAATGGATACGAGCAGTACTTC.

This chain joins TRBV7-2 and TRBJ1-1; D call uncertain. The V end was cut by 2 bases, the J end by 4 bases, with 14 bases between. Germline lookup yields CDR1 SGHTA and CDR2 FQGNSA. The CDR3 is made up of 15 amino acids. The CDR3 spells CASSLTAQIPTEAFF. The CDR3 DNA reads TGTGCCAGCAGCTTAACGGCTCAGATTCCCACTGAAGCTTTCTTT.

This clone has only a few counts. V is TRBV30 and J is TRBJ1-2; D unclear. Germline lookup yields CDR1 GTSNPN and CDR2 SVGIG (reference sequence). Trimming removed 5 bases from V and 3 bases from J, with 13 bases in between. The CDR3 contains 13 residues. The CDR3 is CAWAGGFHYGYTF. CDR3 sequence (DNA): TGTGCCTGGGCTGGAGGGTTTCACTATGGCTACACCTTC.

This clone was recorded a few times. The chain is built from TRBV21-1 and TRBJ1-2. TRBV21-1 is flagged as a pseudogene. The CDR3 has 16 residues. Here the CDR3 reads CASSPRRGKGGDGYTF. CDR3 coding DNA: TGTGCCAGCAGCCCCCGGCGAGGGAAGGGTGGGGATGGCTACACCTTC.

This clone has a handful of counts. V usage is TRBV15 and J usage is TRBJ2-7, with TRBD1 matching over 9 bases. This CDR3 contains 15 residues. Germline CDR1 LNHNV, CDR2 YYDKDF (reference sequence). The V and J ends lost 5 bases and 7 bases, in that order; junction bases with no gene match: 12. CDR3 residues: CATSLTLQGAGEQYF. The CDR3 DNA is TGTGCCACCAGCCTTACTTTACAGGGGGCAGGGGAGCAGTACTTC.

This clone was counted between two and nine times. The chain employs TRBV4-3 and TRBJ2-5, with a tentative D call TRBD1 (5 bases). The CDR3 contains 15 residues. V lost 0 bases, J lost 5 bases, and 13 bases lay in between. Germline values: CDR1 LGHNA, CDR2 YSLEER. Written as DNA, the CDR3 is TGCGCCAGCAGCCAAGAGAGCAGGGCTTCGGAGACCCAGTACTTC. Protein sequence: CASSQESRASETQYF.

This clone was seen more than once but under ten times. At the DNA level, this CDR3 is encoded by other sequences in the same sample as well. The chain carries TRBV18 and TRBJ2-4; 8 bases fit TRBD2. Germline values: CDR1 KGHSH, CDR2 LQKENI. V trimming: 2 bases; J trimming: 4 bases; junction bases outside the gene matches: 4. This CDR3 spans 15 amino acids. The CDR3 bases are TGTGCCAGCTCACCAGGCGGACTAGCAAAAAACATTCAGTACTTC. It yields the protein CASSPGGLAKNIQYF. Full variable domain (missing parts from reference TRBV18 and TRBJ2-4): NAGVMQNPRHLVRRRGQEARLRCSPMKGHSHVYWYRQLPEEGLKFMVYLQKENIIDESGMPKERFSAEFPKEGPSILRIQQVVRGDSAAYFCASSPGGLAKNIQYFGAGTRLSVL.

The CDR3 DNA follows: TGTGCCAGCAGTTTAAGAGGGGTCGAGACCCAGTACTTC. Protein sequence: CASSLRGVETQYF. V and J are TRBV28 and TRBJ2-5; D possibly matches TRBD1 or TRBD2 (5 bases each). V lost 2 bases and J lost 5, with 9 bases in between. The V gene's germline CDR1 is MDHEN and CDR2 SYDVKM. CDR3 size: 13 residues.